The clone carrying this TCR beta chain was detected only a few times. These data belong to a study of beta chain features in type 1 diabetes. This CDR3 spans 15 amino acids. The V gene end was trimmed by 5 bases and the J gene end by 4 bases; junction bases not matched to a gene: 6. Germline V gene data show CDR1 as KGHSH and CDR2 as LQKENI. Since all of the isolated RNA was reverse transcribed, expressed TCRB transcripts were what got sequenced. Assay used: immunoSEQ multiplex PCR; TCRdb lists only in-frame clones, some missing. This table holds around 450,000 clones, 11% found once. The clonotype originates from a woman aged 18 to 35 in good health. The sample comprised naive CD4+ T cells from blood. The rearrangement links TRBV18 to TRBJ2-1, with 9 bases matching TRBD1. The CDR3 nucleotides read TGTGCCAGCTCAACAGGGGGCGCGGGTTACAATGAGCAGTTCTTC. This gives the protein CASSTGGAGYNEQFF.